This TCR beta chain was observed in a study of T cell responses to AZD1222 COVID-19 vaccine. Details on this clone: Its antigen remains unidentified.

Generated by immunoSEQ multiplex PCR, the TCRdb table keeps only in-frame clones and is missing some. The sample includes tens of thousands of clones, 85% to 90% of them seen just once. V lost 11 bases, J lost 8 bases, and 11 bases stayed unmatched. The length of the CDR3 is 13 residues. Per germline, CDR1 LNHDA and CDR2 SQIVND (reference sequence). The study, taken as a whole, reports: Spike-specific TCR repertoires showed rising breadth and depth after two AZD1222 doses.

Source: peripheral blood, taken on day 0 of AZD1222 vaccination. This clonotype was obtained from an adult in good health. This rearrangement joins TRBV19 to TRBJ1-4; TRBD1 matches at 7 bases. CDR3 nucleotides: TGTGCCGCATCCGGGCAGGGGGGAGAAAAACTGTTTTTT. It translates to CAASGQGGEKLFF.